This T cell receptor (beta chain) was retrieved from a study of a mutant IDH1 vaccine in newly diagnosed glioma. Study-level information: There were 62.5% males and approximately 38% females among treated patients, whose mean age was about 41 years. Before enrollment, patients got radiotherapy alone, temozolomide alone, or mostly the combination.

Turning to this clone: Its antigen is unidentified.

Time point meaning: baseline, week 1 (first vaccination visit). Treatment given: pre-vaccination baseline after standard-of-care therapy. Donor diagnoses consisted of new WHO grade 3 or 4 IDH1-mutant, ATRX-lost astrocytomas. The repertoire was sequenced with immunoSEQ multiplex PCR; TCRdb's copy has only in-frame clones and lacks some. The table shows 60,000 to 85,000 clones, with 79% occurring only once. Unmatched junction bases numbered 13, after V lost 4 bases and J lost 4 bases. The CDR3 runs 16 residues. Germline V CDR1 and CDR2: SGHRS, YFSETQ. Study-level findings and limits: Induction of immune responses by the vaccine occurred in about 93% of patients.

The receptor comes from a man aged 45-65 years with glioma. The source was PBMCs, collected from a glioma patient treated with radiotherapy, temozolomide or both. This chain links TRBV5-1 with TRBJ1-1, with TRBD1 matching 7 bases. CDR3 in DNA: TGCGCCAGCAGCCGGACAGGAGATGGGAGAAGCACTGAAGCTTTCTTT. The encoded protein is CASSRTGDGRSTEAFF. Supplemented by reference TRBV5-1 and TRBJ1-1, the full variable domain reads KAGVTQTPRYLIKTRGQQVTLSCSPISGHRSVSWYQQTPGQGLQFLFEYFSETQRNKGNFPGRFSGRQFSNSRSEMNVSTLELGDSALYLCASSRTGDGRSTEAFFGQGTRLTVV.